This T cell receptor beta chain derives from a study of blood T cell repertoires in COVID-19. The wider study: Collection of acute and convalescent COVID-19 samples took place in the United States, Italy and Spain. T cells, B-cell-depleted T cells, or PBMCs supplied cDNA or gDNA.

Authors' analysis steps: Reference gene primer amplification yielded estimated nucleated cell counts. This table comes from immunoSEQ multiplex PCR, and its TCRdb copy is limited to in-frame clones, with some not included. That table supplies the V and J calls and clone size; D and trimming were determined from the DNA. The table includes 65,000 to 75,000 clones, around 83% detected once. Sequenced: peripheral blood. This sequence originates from an elderly man with acute or convalescent COVID-19.

CDR3 amino acids: CASSPTSGGYYNEQFF. The DNA of the CDR3 is TGTGCCAGCAGCCCAACTAGCGGGGGCTACTACAATGAGCAGTTCTTC. The rearrangement joins TRBV28 to TRBJ2-1; 11 bases agree with TRBD2. This CDR3 spans 16 amino acids. The germline V gene has CDR1 MDHEN and CDR2 SYDVKM. J lost 3 bases, V lost 6 bases, and 7 bases had no gene match.